This T cell receptor beta chain was identified in a study of spatial heterogeneity in lung cancer. In the study overall: At a median of approximately 23 months after resection, follow-up PBMC samples were sequenced when available.

MiXCR, run by TCRdb on the 5' RACE reads, gives a single entry per CDR3 protein. The profile shows about 120,000 distinct CDR3 sequences, approximately 12% of them singletons. Time point meaning: blood at routine non-recurrence follow-up after resection. Unsorted tumor, nontumor lung tissue or cryopreserved PBMC supplied the whole RNA. The J segment lost 4 bases and the V segment lost 4 bases, leaving 2 bases of the junction unmatched. CDR3 length equals 13 residues. Germline loops: CDR1 SGHTA, CDR2 FQGNSA. The V call is TRBV7-2, the J call TRBJ1-2; 8 bases map to TRBD1. The starting material was PBMCs, obtained at follow-up. The clonotype originates from a male donor with early-stage non-small cell lung cancer. CDR3 protein: CASSSDRAYGYTF. DNA for the CDR3: TGTGCCAGCAGCTCGGACAGGGCCTATGGCTACACCTTC.